This TCR beta chain comes out of a study of T cell responses to AZD1222 COVID-19 vaccine (dated by TCRdb to the early 2020s). Background for the entire study: AZD1222 recipients given second doses at about 4 weeks or at about 12 weeks were pooled, since spike-specific TCR depth and breadth were not found to differ between the two schedules. A total of 230 to 250 trial participants underwent TCR sequencing, of whom approximately 200 had received two doses of AZD1222 and 26 had received two doses of the MenACWY control vaccine. Trial participants were enrolled by age into subgroups of 18-55, 56-69 and 70-plus years, and roughly 150, 30 and 60 TCR-sequenced participants, respectively, were included in these subgroups. Overall study results and their limits: The whole spike protein was spanned by vaccine-associated CD4 TCRs, and dominant responses were seen in regions 160-218 and 743-854. A significant rise in spike-specific TCR breadth and depth was observed after two AZD1222 doses relative to day 0 and relative to MenACWY recipients. Participants were mostly white British, with more females than males. The authors suggested clonal diversity may have been underestimated. Nearly half of unique spike-specific TCRs reportedly recognized epitopes outside regions mutated in the B.1.351 and B.1.1.7 variants. The 56-69-year group was small, and its depth increase did not reach significance, likely because of low power. Because no day 14 peak-response samples were available, the repertoires could be characterized only after the peak T cell response. Conclusions about previously exposed vaccinees are limited because only five or six AZD1222 recipients were SARS-CoV-2 seropositive at baseline.

Comment on this clone: Its target antigen remains unknown. No much larger clonotype is one base removed from it; base qualities were not supplied.

V gives up 3 bases and J gives up 5 bases, and the segment between their germline ends measures 4 bases. The germline V gene (reference sequence) specifies SEHNR as CDR1 and FQNEAQ as CDR2. The CDR3 sequence holds 11 residues, the cysteine and phenylalanine included. CDR3 DNA is the only sequence kept; it has 33 bases, read in frame from the first base. This specimen's time point label, interpreted: baseline before first vaccination. Vaccinee samples were obtained from the UK trials COV001 and COV002, which included a single-blind randomized controlled phase 2/3 trial of AZD1222 (ChAdOx1 nCoV-19) in healthy adults. Trial participant PBMC samples were collected at day 0 and day 28 after the second dose for TCRbeta chain sequencing. The CDR3 regions of human TCRbeta chains were subjected to immunosequencing. Under the source paper's analysis protocol: TCRs in the repertoires were compared against a reference library of SARS-CoV-2-specific TCRs that had been generated with the MIRA antigen-specificity platform. Breadth was defined as the fraction of unique TCRs that were SARS-CoV-2-associated. Depth was defined as the fraction of total T cells that were SARS-CoV-2-associated. Using the MIRA data, each spike-specific TCR was mapped to the spike region that the TCR reacts to and placed in a CD4 or CD8 class. Log10-transformed breadth and depth values were compared by one-way ANOVA with Sidak's multiple comparisons tests. As stored in TCRdb, this immuneACCESS dataset retains in-frame rearrangements with V and J assigned. A fraction of the clones does not appear; measured against another copy, unresolved V genes explain less than half of the discrepancy, and the remainder lacks a known reason. That table is the source of V, J and clone size, and D and trimming were worked out from the DNA. The sample table holds about 140,000 clones, of which about 91% were seen once. Around 2.8% of the sample belongs to the ten largest clones.

The chain employs TRBV7-9 and TRBJ2-5, with no confident D gene call. The sequences come from peripheral blood, collected on day 0 of AZD1222 vaccination. This clonotype originated in an adult in good health. The CDR3 protein: CASSFFETQYF. The DNA sequence is TGTGCCAGCAGCTTCTTTGAGACCCAGTACTTC.